These 32 T cell receptor beta chains came from one sample sequenced in a study of shared clonotypes between healthy human individuals. Assay used: immunoSEQ multiplex PCR; TCRdb lists only in-frame clones, some missing. The data hold under 2,500,000 clones, with roughly 95% observed a single time. Sequencing was done on a sample of naive CD4+ T cells sorted from blood. As for subset: CD45RA+ positively selected. The receptor set was obtained from a man between 18 and 35 years old in good health.

This rearrangement joins TRBV7-9 to TRBJ1-2; unclear D gene. Germline V gene data show CDR1 as SEHNR and CDR2 as FQNEAQ (reference sequence). The length of the CDR3 is 15 residues. V lost 5 bases and J 5 bases, leaving 18 bases between the germline ends. In DNA form, the CDR3 reads TGTGCCAGCAGCCCTTCCCAGACATATCGTTATGGCTACACCTTC. The encoded protein is CASSPSQTYRYGYTF.

CDR3 region: CASNPGTGPGELFF. The CDR3 DNA follows: TGTGCCAGCAACCCTGGGACAGGGCCCGGGGAGCTGTTTTTT. This rearrangement joins TRBV7-2 to TRBJ2-2; 9 nucleotides match TRBD1. Germline loops: CDR1 SGHTA, CDR2 FQGNSA. Trimming at V came to 7 bases and at J to 6 bases, leaving 6 bases not matched to a gene. The CDR3 runs 14 residues.

The chain employs TRBV7-2 and TRBJ2-1, with 7 bases aligning to TRBD2. Germline CDR1 and CDR2: SGHTA and FQGNSA. The ends lost 1 base at V and 7 bases at J; junction bases unmatched: 7. The CDR3 has 15 residues. In DNA, the CDR3 is TGTGCCAGCAGCTTAGGCGGGGGTAAAGGGAATGAGCAGTTCTTC. Translation gives CASSLGGGKGNEQFF.

This clone was observed once. The chain joins TRBV5-4 to TRBJ2-1, with 13 bases identical to TRBD2. CDR1 is SGHNT, CDR2 YYREEE, per germline (reference sequence). The junction had 3 bases not matched to a gene; V was cut back by 4 bases and J by 2 bases. The CDR3 has 16 residues. The CDR3 nucleotides read TGTGCCAGCAGCCCAGGGACTAGCGGGGCCTACAATGAGCAGTTCTTC. Protein product: CASSPGTSGAYNEQFF.

V gene TRBV5-1 combines with J gene TRBJ2-1; 14 nucleotides align to TRBD2. The junction had 6 bases not matched to a gene; V was cut back by 0 bases and J by 7 bases. Germline loops: CDR1 SGHRS, CDR2 YFSETQ. CDR3 length: 17 amino acids. The CDR3 protein is CASSLAGLAGGRNEQFF. The CDR3 coding sequence is TGCGCCAGCAGCTTGGCCGGACTAGCGGGGGGCCGGAATGAGCAGTTCTTC. Drawing the rest from reference TRBV5-1 and TRBJ2-1, the complete variable domain is KAGVTQTPRYLIKTRGQQVTLSCSPISGHRSVSWYQQTPGQGLQFLFEYFSETQRNKGNFPGRFSGRQFSNSRSEMNVSTLELGDSALYLCASSLAGLAGGRNEQFFGPGTRLTVL.

The V and J genes are TRBV7-6 and TRBJ1-5, with a possible D match to TRBD1 (6 bases). CDR1 and CDR2 from the germline V gene are SGHVS and FNYEAQ. V was clipped by 1 base and J by 4 bases, with 14 bases between them. The CDR3 spans 16 residues. DNA for the CDR3: TGTGCCAGCAGCTTAGGGTACGGGACACTTAATCAGCCCCAGCATTTT. This encodes CASSLGYGTLNQPQHF.

The chain combines TRBV19 with TRBJ1-5; no clear D. Germline assignment: CDR1 LNHDA and CDR2 SQIVND (reference sequence). The V end was cut by 7 bases, the J end by 4 bases, with 8 bases between. The CDR3 totals 12 residues. CDR3 loop: CASNSVNQPQHF. The CDR3 bases are TGTGCCAGTAATTCGGTAAATCAGCCCCAGCATTTT. Full variable domain (remainder filled in from reference TRBV19 and TRBJ1-5): DGGITQSPKYLFRKEGQNVTLSCEQNLNHDAMYWYRQDPGQGLRLIYYSQIVNDFQKGDIAEGYSVSREKKESFPLTVTSAQKNPTAFYLCASNSVNQPQHFGDGTRLSIL.

The chain couples TRBV5-1 to TRBJ2-7; the D gene is possibly TRBD1 (5 bases). The CDR3 runs to 15 residues. From germline, CDR1 is SGHRS and CDR2 YFSETQ. The V gene lost 0 bases and the J gene lost 4 bases, with 14 bases spanning the gap. This CDR3 is CASSLGSQEYYEQYF. Here the CDR3 DNA reads TGCGCCAGCAGCTTGGGTTCACAGGAGTATTACGAGCAGTACTTC.

This clone was observed a single time. The chain links TRBV28 to TRBJ2-2; D may be TRBD1 (7 bases). Trimming left V 5 bases short and J 4 bases short, with 14 bases between. The CDR3 is 15 amino acids. Germline CDR1 MDHEN, CDR2 SYDVKM. In nucleotides, the CDR3 is TGTGCCAGCAGTCCCGGGACAGCGGGCACCGGGGAGCTGTTTTTT. It codes for CASSPGTAGTGELFF.

The V and J genes are TRBV6-5 and TRBJ2-6; a possible D gene is TRBD1 (5 bases). Germline V gene lookup returns CDR1 MNHEY and CDR2 SVGAGI. CDR3 length: 16 amino acids. Trimming left V 0 bases short and J 2 bases short, with 8 bases between. The CDR3 sequence is CASSYSMDTGANVLTF. Written as DNA, the CDR3 is TGTGCCAGCAGTTACTCGATGGACACTGGGGCCAACGTCCTGACTTTC.

CDR3 bases: TGTGCCAGCAGTCCCCCGGGACAGGGGTCGAACACTGAAGCTTTCTTT. Translating gives CASSPPGQGSNTEAFF. The chain links TRBV28 to TRBJ1-1; 10 bases map to TRBD1. J gave up 1 base and V 5 bases, and 7 bases lay outside the gene matches. The CDR3 is 16 amino acids. The V gene's germline CDR1 is MDHEN and CDR2 SYDVKM.

The chain joins TRBV2 to TRBJ2-3; D is ambiguous. The ends were cut back, 1 base at V and 3 bases at J, with 8 bases in the middle. CDR1 and CDR2 (germline): SNHLY, FYNNEI. CDR3 size: 14 residues. The CDR3, as DNA: TGTGCCAGCAGTGAAGGGGGTGTAACAGATACGCAGTATTTT. This sequence encodes CASSEGGVTDTQYF.

This chain connects TRBV30 to TRBJ1-3; D not certain. The germline V and J ends were trimmed by 4 bases and 0 bases, with 13 bases remaining between them. Germline CDR1 is GTSNPN and CDR2 is SVGIG (reference sequence). The CDR3 consists of 15 residues. This chain's CDR3 is CAWKRVDLSGNTIYF. CDR3 nucleotides: TGTGCCTGGAAGAGGGTGGATCTCTCTGGAAACACCATATATTTT.

The chain carries TRBV6-6 and TRBJ1-4, with 8 bases that match TRBD1. Trimming cost V 6 bases and J 5 bases; bases outside gene matches: 5. This CDR3 spans 14 amino acids. CDR1 MNHNY and CDR2 SVGAGI come from the germline V gene (reference sequence). CDR3 in amino acids: CASRWTGRNEKLFF. In DNA, the CDR3 is TGTGCCAGCAGGTGGACAGGGAGGAATGAAAAACTGTTTTTT.

In the case of this clone: The same CDR3 is also encoded by other DNA sequences in this sample. This chain joins TRBV4-1 and TRBJ2-1; possible D gene TRBD2, 7 bases. Germline assignment: CDR1 MGHRA and CDR2 YSYEKL. The ends were cut back, 1 base at V and 4 bases at J, with 11 bases in the middle. The length of the CDR3 is 15 residues. The chain's CDR3 is CASSQGGGPYNEQFF. The CDR3 region has the DNA TGCGCCAGCAGCCAAGGGGGGGGGCCATACAATGAGCAGTTCTTC.

V is TRBV2 and J is TRBJ2-7; no firm D call. The CDR3 is 11 residues long. The V end was cut by 5 bases, the J end by 5 bases, with 7 bases between. Germline loops: CDR1 SNHLY, CDR2 FYNNEI. CDR3 bases: TGTGCCAGCAGTTACAGTAACGAGCAGTACTTC. Residues: CASSYSNEQYF.

The V call is TRBV11-2, the J call TRBJ2-2, with D possibly being TRBD2 (5 bases). Germline CDR1 and CDR2: SGHAT and FQNNGV. The V end lost 2 bases, the J end lost 4 bases, and 14 bases lay between the germline ends. The CDR3 contains 16 residues. The CDR3 sequence: CASSLSLREGTGELFF. As DNA, the CDR3 is TGTGCCAGCAGCTTATCCCTTCGGGAAGGCACCGGGGAGCTGTTTTTT.

Note on this clone: Other DNA sequences within the sample encode an identical CDR3. The gene calls are TRBV5-4 and TRBJ1-1, with TRBD1 matching over 9 bases. This CDR3 spans 16 amino acids. Unmatched junction bases numbered 9, after V lost 2 bases and J lost 4 bases. Looked up from germline, CDR1 is SGHNT and CDR2 is YYREEE (reference sequence). DNA for the CDR3: TGTGCCAGCAGCTTCGGTTCGAGACAGGGGGGCACTGAAGCTTTCTTT. Translating gives CASSFGSRQGGTEAFF.

V gene TRBV6-1 combines with J gene TRBJ1-2; TRBD1 agrees at 11 bases. The CDR3 has 15 residues. J lost 5 bases, V lost 4 bases, and 6 bases had no gene match. Germline CDR1 MNHNS, CDR2 SASEGT. The CDR3 region is CASSAGTGGLYGYTF. In nucleotides, the CDR3 is TGTGCCAGCAGTGCCGGGACAGGGGGATTATATGGCTACACCTTC.

This chain links TRBV27 with TRBJ2-2, with 7 bases identical to TRBD1. Trimming cost V 5 bases and J 4 bases; bases outside gene matches: 1. Germline CDR1 MNHEY, CDR2 SMNVEV (reference sequence). The CDR3 length is 13 residues. This chain's CDR3 is CASSRGRTGELFF. For the CDR3, the DNA is TGTGCCAGCAGTAGGGGGCGCACCGGGGAGCTGTTTTTT.

This clone was seen only once. This chain links TRBV11-2 with TRBJ1-2; the D is unclear. Germline assignment: CDR1 SGHAT and CDR2 FQNNGV. This CDR3 has 17 amino acids. V shed 6 bases and J shed 5 bases, with 25 bases lying between them. The CDR3 region is CASSPNVAPLSGYGYTF. The DNA of the CDR3 is TGTGCCAGCAGTCCCAACGTGGCACCGCTATCGGGTTATGGCTACACCTTC.

The rearrangement links TRBV19 to TRBJ2-4, with TRBD1 matching over 9 bases. With V trimmed by 4 bases and J by 0 bases, 4 bases remained unmatched. The germline V gene has CDR1 LNHDA and CDR2 SQIVND (reference sequence). This CDR3 is built from 16 residues. The CDR3 DNA is TGTGCCAGTAGTAGTCGGGACAGGGTAGCCAAAAACATTCAGTACTTC. This sequence encodes CASSSRDRVAKNIQYF.

This clone was seen only once. This sequence joins TRBV5-6 and TRBJ1-5; D might be TRBD1 (5 bases). Deletions cut 5 bases from V and 4 bases from J, with 16 bases between. In germline, CDR1 is SGHDT, CDR2 YYEEEE. The CDR3 totals 15 residues. The CDR3 nucleotides read TGTGCCAGCAGTTCTACGCGCCAGGGAAATCAGCCCCAGCATTTT. Protein: CASSSTRQGNQPQHF.

This clone occurred once. This chain joins TRBV9 and TRBJ1-6; a weak D match, TRBD1 (5 bases). The CDR3 totals 19 residues. Looked up from germline, CDR1 is SGDLS and CDR2 is YYNGEE. V shed 3 bases and J shed 6 bases, with 25 bases lying between them. CDR3 in amino acids: CASSAHPNGAAGSNSPLHF. In DNA form, the CDR3 reads TGTGCCAGCAGCGCTCACCCGAACGGGGCGGCCGGCAGTAATTCACCCCTCCACTTT. Supplemented by reference TRBV9 and TRBJ1-6, the full variable domain reads DSGVTQTPKHLITATGQRVTLRCSPRSGDLSVYWYQQSLDQGLQFLIQYYNGEERAKGNILERFSAQQFPDLHSELNLSSLELGDSALYFCASSAHPNGAAGSNSPLHFGNGTRLTVT.

This chain joins TRBV25-1 and TRBJ2-7; TRBD1 aligns across 8 bases. From germline, CDR1 is MGHDK and CDR2 SYGVNS. V was clipped by 6 bases and J by 4 bases; unmatched bases: 5. CDR3 length: 13 residues. CDR3 nucleotide sequence: TGTGCCAGCAGGCTAGACAGGGGATACGAGCAGTACTTC. This codes for CASRLDRGYEQYF.

This clone was detected a few times. Other nucleotide sequences in the sample specify the same CDR3. The rearrangement uses TRBV28 and TRBJ1-6, with no clear D. The CDR3 has 12 amino acids. Germline V CDR1 and CDR2: MDHEN, SYDVKM. V was cut by 2 bases and J by 8 bases, with 4 bases left in between. This CDR3 is CASSLVDSPLHF. Written as DNA, the CDR3 is TGTGCCAGCAGTTTAGTAGATTCACCCCTCCACTTT.

V and J are TRBV7-2 and TRBJ2-7; 9 nucleotides match TRBD2. The CDR3 sequence is 17 residues long. Unmatched junction bases numbered 13, after V lost 4 bases and J lost 3 bases. Germline V gene lookup returns CDR1 SGHTA and CDR2 FQGNSA. The DNA for the CDR3 is TGTGCCAGCAGCTCGATACTAGCGGGCCAGAGAATCTACGAGCAGTACTTC. Translation: CASSSILAGQRIYEQYF.

This sequence joins TRBV28 and TRBJ2-7; D remains unclear. The germline CDR1 and CDR2 sequences are MDHEN and SYDVKM. Trimming left V 7 bases short and J 2 bases short, with 15 bases between. There are 14 residues in the CDR3. CDR3 DNA sequence: TGTGCCAGCACCCCTAATCGGGCAACCTACGAGCAGTACTTC. It encodes CASTPNRATYEQYF.

The genes are TRBV4-1 and TRBJ2-7; 8 nucleotides line up with TRBD1. This CDR3 region has 16 residues. After removal of 1 base from V and 2 bases from J, the junction contained 7 bases not matched to a gene. Germline V gene lookup returns CDR1 MGHRA and CDR2 YSYEKL. Written as DNA, the CDR3 is TGCGCCAGCAGCCAAGTCGACACAGGGGGGACCTACGAGCAGTACTTC. Protein product: CASSQVDTGGTYEQYF.

This rearrangement joins TRBV10-2 to TRBJ1-2; D unclear. The CDR3 runs 15 residues. Per the germline V gene, CDR1 is WSHSY and CDR2 is SAAADI. V lost 7 bases and J lost 0, with 15 bases in between. The CDR3 DNA sequence: TGCGCCAGCACACGAAATCGGGAGCCTAACTATGGCTACACCTTC. Amino acid sequence: CASTRNREPNYGYTF.

V usage is TRBV19 and J usage is TRBJ2-5; no definite D call. The CDR3 has 12 residues. The V gene's germline CDR1 is LNHDA and CDR2 SQIVND (reference sequence). Trimming stripped 6 bases from V and 5 bases from J, with 10 bases between. CDR3 sequence: CASSAIGETQYF. CDR3 sequence (DNA): TGTGCCAGTAGCGCGATCGGGGAGACCCAGTACTTC.

The V and J genes are TRBV21-1 and TRBJ2-7. TRBV21-1 is a recognized pseudogene. The CDR3 has 13 amino acids. The CDR3 DNA is TGTGCCAGGGGAAGCTGGGGTTCTTCCGAGCAGTACTTC. It encodes CARGSWGSSEQYF.